This TCR beta chain was sequenced for a study of T cell repertoires in cytomegalovirus infection. Study background: TCR beta signatures that were public indicated CMV infection and matching HLA type.

TCRdb re-analysed the reads in MiXCR, keeping a single row per CDR3 protein. The repertoire consists of 200,000 to 250,000 distinct CDR3 sequences, with 35% to 40% occurring once and the leading ten covering approximately 59%. Comment on this clonotype: Its antigen is not known.

CDR3 length: 13 amino acids. V lost 2 bases, J lost 6 bases, and 10 bases lay in between. Germline V gene lookup returns CDR1 PRHDT and CDR2 FYEKMQ (reference sequence). V usage is TRBV13 and J usage is TRBJ1-1; possible D gene TRBD1, 5 bases. The TCR was taken from a human donor in good health (CMV status not recorded). Some clones in this sample may be carry-over from other donors' samples. The specimen comprised CD8+ T cells from cultured PBMCs, sampled from culture after CMV antigen stimulation. The CDR3 DNA reads TGTGCCAGCAGCTTAACCGGGACGGCTGAAGCTTTCTTT. Protein sequence: CASSLTGTAEAFF.